Listed here are 22 T cell receptor beta chains from one sample, sequenced in a study of CD8 T cells in ankylosing spondylitis. No antigen is known for these receptors. Study findings and constraints: For ankylosing spondylitis blood, a TCR beta motif of several highly homologous variants appeared characteristic.

One entry per CDR3 protein results from TCRdb running MiXCR on the 5' RACE reads. This sample yields fewer than 400,000 distinct CDR3 sequences, of which approximately 20% are seen a single time; about 15% belongs to the top ten. The specimen was blood, either unsorted or a sorted T cell fraction (not recorded which). The source is a male donor with ankylosing spondylitis.

This clonotype was observed a handful of times. The gene calls are TRBV9 and TRBJ2-1; 7 bases are a match to TRBD2. Per the germline V gene, CDR1 is SGDLS and CDR2 is YYNGEE. V was clipped by 4 bases and J by 7 bases; unmatched bases: 11. This CDR3 has 15 amino acids. CDR3 sequence: CASSPKARENNEQFF. The CDR3 DNA is TGTGCCAGCAGCCCTAAGGCGCGGGAGAATAATGAGCAGTTCTTC.

J is TRBJ2-1 and V is TRBV5-1; D gene ambiguous. V gave up 4 bases and J gave up 0 bases, with 11 bases separating them. CDR1 is SGHRS and CDR2 is YFSETQ in the germline V gene. The CDR3 has 15 residues. The DNA for the CDR3 is TGCGCCAGCAGCCGTGGAGAAAGCTCCTACAATGAGCAGTTCTTC. Encoded protein: CASSRGESSYNEQFF. The full variable domain, rest sourced from reference TRBV5-1 and TRBJ2-1, is KAGVTQTPRYLIKTRGQQVTLSCSPISGHRSVSWYQQTPGQGLQFLFEYFSETQRNKGNFPGRFSGRQFSNSRSEMNVSTLELGDSALYLCASSRGESSYNEQFFGPGTRLTVL.

This chain links TRBV27 with TRBJ2-7, with a possible D match to TRBD2 (6 bases). In germline, CDR1 is MNHEY, CDR2 SMNVEV (reference sequence). Deletions cut 4 bases from V and 6 bases from J, with 16 bases between. The CDR3 contains 14 residues. The CDR3 loop is CASSYDGRRGEQYF. The DNA for the CDR3 is TGTGCCAGCAGTTATGACGGGAGAAGGGGCGAGCAGTACTTC.

V gene TRBV20-1 combines with J gene TRBJ2-7; D is ambiguous. There are 13 residues in the CDR3. The germline V gene encodes CDR1 DFQATT and CDR2 SNEGSKA (reference sequence). V gave up 4 bases and J gave up 6 bases, with 16 bases separating them. The CDR3 DNA reads TGCAGTGCTACCGATCCCGGACGAGGCGAGCAGTACTTC. Its protein product is CSATDPGRGEQYF.

This clonotype was seen a handful of times. The CDR3 nucleotides read TGTGCCAGCAGGGACCACGGGAGCCAAGAGACCCAGTACTTC. This sequence encodes CASRDHGSQETQYF. The J gene is TRBJ2-5, the V gene TRBV2, with D maybe TRBD2 (6 bases). With 6 bases removed from V and 1 base from J, the gap between germline ends came to 12 bases. Germline lookup yields CDR1 SNHLY and CDR2 FYNNEI. The CDR3 is 14 residues long.

The V gene is TRBV28, the J gene TRBJ1-2; D remains ambiguous. V lost 3 bases, J lost 4 bases, and 6 bases lay in between. The length of the CDR3 is 12 residues. The germline V gene has CDR1 MDHEN and CDR2 SYDVKM. The chain's CDR3 is CASSFQAYGYTF. The CDR3 DNA is TGTGCCAGCAGTTTCCAGGCCTATGGCTACACCTTC.

The V and J genes are TRBV10-3 and TRBJ1-2; D is uncertain. This CDR3 has 12 residues. V lost 8 bases and J 1 base, leaving 8 bases between the germline ends. CDR1 is ENHRY and CDR2 is SYGVKD in the germline V gene. The CDR3 region has the DNA TGTGCCATCCGGAGGGTTAACTATGGCTACACCTTC. Its translation: CAIRRVNYGYTF.

The V and J genes are TRBV3-1 and TRBJ2-1; TRBD2 aligns across 9 bases. J lost 8 bases, V lost 5 bases, and 10 bases had no gene match. The CDR3 consists of 15 residues. CDR1 is LGHDT, CDR2 YNNKEL, per germline (reference sequence). The CDR3 nucleotides are TGTGCCAGCAGCGCCCTAGCGCGGGAGGGTGATGAGCAGTTCTTC. Translated: CASSALAREGDEQFF.

This clonotype has more than one count but fewer than ten. This sequence joins TRBV9 and TRBJ2-5, with D tentatively TRBD1 or TRBD2 (5 bases each). Germline CDR1 and CDR2: SGDLS and YYNGEE. Trimming removed 3 bases from V and 5 bases from J, with 11 bases in between. The CDR3 runs to 13 residues. CDR3 in DNA: TGTGCCAGCAGCGCGCCGGGGCGGGAGACCCAGTACTTC. Amino acid sequence: CASSAPGRETQYF.

On this clonotype: This CDR3 is missing its conserved last phenylalanine or tryptophan, likely due to a read error. The chain employs TRBV6-1 and TRBJ1-3; D uncertain. The V end lost 0 bases, the J end lost 8 bases, and 2 bases lay between the germline ends. Germline V CDR1 and CDR2: MNHNS, SASEGT. The CDR3 has 11 amino acids. CDR3 nucleotides: TGTGCCAGCAGTGAAGCATACACCATATATTTA. It translates to CASSEAYTIYL.

The V gene is TRBV6-2 or TRBV6-3, the J gene TRBJ2-2; 9 bases are a match to TRBD2. Germline-derived CDR1 and CDR2 are MNHEY and SVGEGT. The V and J ends lost 2 bases and 6 bases, in that order; junction bases with no gene match: 1. The CDR3 is 14 amino acids. CDR3 sequence reads: CASSYLAGPGELFF. DNA of the CDR3: TGTGCCAGCAGTTACCTAGCGGGACCCGGGGAGCTGTTTTTT.

The chain combines TRBV6-2 or TRBV6-3 with TRBJ2-1; tentative D call: TRBD2 (5 bases). CDR1 is MNHEY, CDR2 SVGEGT, per germline. Deletions cut 6 bases from V and 6 bases from J, with 12 bases between. The CDR3 spans 13 residues. The CDR3 nucleotides are TGTGCCAGCAGACGGGATCCCCCCAATGAGCAGTTCTTC. Translating it yields CASRRDPPNEQFF.

The chain joins TRBV7-3 to TRBJ2-1, with D perhaps assigned TRBD1 or TRBD2 (7 bases each). V gave up 5 bases and J gave up 4 bases, with 18 bases separating them. This CDR3 region has 16 residues. Germline V lookup: CDR1 SGHTA, CDR2 FQGTGA. CDR3 in amino acids: CASSPAGQNTYNEQFF. Here the CDR3 DNA reads TGTGCCAGCAGCCCAGCGGGACAGAACACTTACAATGAGCAGTTCTTC.

This chain uses TRBV5-1 with TRBJ2-7; tentatively, D is TRBD1 (6 bases). The CDR3 runs 14 residues. Per germline, CDR1 SGHRS and CDR2 YFSETQ. The V end lost 0 bases, the J end lost 6 bases, and 13 bases lay between the germline ends. The DNA for the CDR3 is TGCGCCAGCAGCTTGGGGACAGACCCCCCCGAGCAGTACTTC. This encodes CASSLGTDPPEQYF.

V and J are TRBV3-1 and TRBJ2-7; D is uncertain. CDR3 size: 15 residues. Germline CDR1 reads LGHDT; CDR2 reads YNNKEL (reference sequence). Trimming left V 1 base short and J 2 bases short, with 12 bases between. The CDR3 region has the DNA TGTGCCAGCAGCCAAGGCCGGGCCGTGACCTACGAGCAGTACTTC. It is translated as CASSQGRAVTYEQYF.

The table lists this clonotype with many counts. The CDR3: CSVSRGRNRDEQFF. CDR3 nucleotides: TGCAGCGTTTCAAGAGGGAGGAATAGGGATGAGCAGTTCTTC. The rearrangement links TRBV29-1 to TRBJ2-1, with D possibly matching TRBD2 (6 bases). Looked up from germline, CDR1 is SQVTM and CDR2 is ANQGSEA. Trimming removed 5 bases at V and 8 bases at J, with 19 bases between. This CDR3 spans 14 amino acids.

This sequence joins TRBV10-3 and TRBJ2-4; TRBD1 or TRBD2 may be the D gene (6 bases each). The CDR3 covers 15 residues. CDR1 and CDR2 (germline): ENHRY, SYGVKD. Deletions cut 2 bases from V and 8 bases from J, with 16 bases between. The CDR3 reads CAISERGAPVDIQYF. The CDR3 DNA is TGTGCCATCAGTGAGAGGGGGGCGCCGGTGGACATTCAGTACTTC.

The genes are TRBV6-1 and TRBJ2-4; D might be TRBD1 (6 bases). Germline assignment: CDR1 MNHNS and CDR2 SASEGT. With 2 bases removed from V and 1 base from J, the gap between germline ends came to 9 bases. The CDR3 is 15 residues long. The CDR3 nucleotides read TGTGCCAGCAGTGAACTGGGGGCGGCCAAAAACATTCAGTACTTC. Its protein product is CASSELGAAKNIQYF.

This chain connects TRBV3-1 to TRBJ2-7, with D unclear. Germline CDR1 reads LGHDT; CDR2 reads YNNKEL (reference sequence). Trimming removed 0 bases from V and 7 bases from J, with 10 bases in between. The CDR3 is 13 residues long. The CDR3 coding sequence is TGTGCCAGCAGCCAAGAATCCTGGCGAGAGCAGTACTTC. Protein sequence: CASSQESWREQYF.

The chain links TRBV3-1 to TRBJ2-5, with a weak D call TRBD2 (6 bases). This CDR3 contains 16 residues. V was shortened by 5 bases and J by 5 bases, with 21 bases between the two germline ends. Germline assignment: CDR1 LGHDT and CDR2 YNNKEL (reference sequence). The CDR3 DNA is TGTGCCAGCAGCATCATTGGCGGGGCGCGATATGAGACCCAGTACTTC. Translating gives CASSIIGGARYETQYF.

This clonotype was recorded a few times. V and J are TRBV4-1 and TRBJ2-1; TRBD2 matches 11 bases. The J segment lost 4 bases and the V segment lost 2 bases, leaving 7 bases of the junction unmatched. CDR3 size: 17 residues. The germline V gene has CDR1 MGHRA and CDR2 YSYEKL. CDR3 sequence (DNA): TGCGCCAGCAGCCAAACAACTAGCGGGGGCCAATACAATGAGCAGTTCTTC. It yields the protein CASSQTTSGGQYNEQFF.

J is TRBJ2-2 and V is TRBV7-9; D unclear. Germline V CDR1 and CDR2: SEHNR, FQNEAQ (reference sequence). The CDR3 totals 15 residues. V shed 5 bases and J shed 4 bases, with 14 bases lying between them. Written as DNA, the CDR3 is TGTGCCAGCAGCGCGGAGCGAAGGCGCACCGGGGAGCTGTTTTTT. Protein: CASSAERRRTGELFF.